This TCR beta chain was documented in a study of monozygotic twins with cystic fibrosis. Points from the study as a whole: Clonality was generally low (median roughly 0.01), higher in the most severe patients.

A note on this clone: Its antigen is unknown.

TCRdb's table, derived via immunoSEQ multiplex PCR, lists solely in-frame clones and lacks some. The sample holds 30,000 to 40,000 clones, about 90% seen once. CDR1 is SGDLS, CDR2 YYNGEE, per germline. V gave up 0 bases and J gave up 7 bases, with 8 bases separating them. The CDR3 is made up of 13 amino acids. The sample taken for sequencing was blood. The V gene is TRBV9, the J gene TRBJ2-1; the D gene is possibly TRBD2 (5 bases). The sequence was collected from a boy younger than 10 with cystic fibrosis. The CDR3 sequence is CASSVARGNEQFF. The CDR3 DNA is TGTGCCAGCAGCGTAGCTCGGGGAAATGAGCAGTTCTTC.